This T cell receptor (beta chain) appears in the sequencing data of a study of response to subunit inactivated influenza vaccine. TCRdb analysed the RT-PCR reads with MiXCR anew, one entry per CDR3 protein. The repertoire has under 800,000 distinct CDR3 sequences, approximately 15% of them found once; the top ten carry 6.5% to 8.5%. General study points: Researchers suggested that each seasonal influenza vaccination recruits few new T cells.

The CDR3 runs to 14 residues. V lost 0 bases to trimming and J lost 9 bases, with 11 bases between them. This clonotype was seen only a few times. Its antigen is undetermined. The rearrangement uses TRBV12-3 or TRBV12-4 and TRBJ2-2, with D possibly TRBD2 on 6 matching bases. The input for sequencing was PBMCs from blood, taken 14 to 15 days before vaccination. This clonotype originated in a man aged 50-59 years who received an inactivated influenza vaccine. This chain's CDR3 is CASSLAGGLRELFF. The CDR3 region has the DNA TGTGCCAGCAGTTTAGCGGGAGGCCTGCGGGAGCTGTTTTTT.